Sequencing of this T cell receptor beta chain was carried out in a study of cytomegalovirus exposure and HLA in healthy donors. Study-wide context: Among 350 to 500 genotyped donors, around 80% fell in the Caucasian-associated ancestry cluster.

Study outcomes and limitations: The authors listed over 150 TCR beta chains as cytomegalovirus-associated. A later examination showed that TCR association rates differed by HLA locus, with DRB1 most and HLA-C fewest.

Germline CDR1 and CDR2: MDHEN and SYDVKM. The CDR3 loop spans 12 amino acids. V lost 10 bases and J 2 bases, leaving 9 bases between the germline ends. This clone was detected only a few times. Its target is not known. 60 Vbeta and 13 Jbeta primers were used in PCR. TCRdb's table, derived via immunoSEQ multiplex PCR, lists solely in-frame clones and lacks some. The sample includes tens of thousands of clones, about 8% seen only once; the top ten take 2.3%. The sequenced material came from PBMCs. The rearrangement joins TRBV28 to TRBJ2-1, with D perhaps TRBD2 (6 bases). This receptor was taken from a man over 45 in good health and CMV-seronegative. The CDR3 DNA reads as TGTGCCACCGCGGGGACCTACAATGAGCAGTTCTTC. Translated: CATAGTYNEQFF.